One T cell receptor beta chain is described in this entry. V gave up 2 bases and J gave up 7 bases, with 9 bases separating them. CDR1 and CDR2 from the germline V gene are SGHTA and FQGTGA. This CDR3 has 14 residues. The sample belongs to a study of identical twins. MiXCR, run by TCRdb on the 5' RACE reads, gives a single entry per CDR3 protein. The sample has 700,000 or so distinct CDR3 sequences, 8.5% to 9% seen once; the top ten hold roughly 0.97%. The data were also submitted as part of a second study, on yellow fever vaccine responses in identical twins.

This clonotype was obtained from a woman under 30 in good health. The gene calls are TRBV7-3 and TRBJ1-6; D is possibly TRBD1 (5 bases). Input material: PBMCs. The CDR3 protein is CASSLAGLNSPLHF. Here the CDR3 DNA reads TGTGCCAGCAGCTTAGCAGGGCTGAATTCACCCCTCCACTTT.